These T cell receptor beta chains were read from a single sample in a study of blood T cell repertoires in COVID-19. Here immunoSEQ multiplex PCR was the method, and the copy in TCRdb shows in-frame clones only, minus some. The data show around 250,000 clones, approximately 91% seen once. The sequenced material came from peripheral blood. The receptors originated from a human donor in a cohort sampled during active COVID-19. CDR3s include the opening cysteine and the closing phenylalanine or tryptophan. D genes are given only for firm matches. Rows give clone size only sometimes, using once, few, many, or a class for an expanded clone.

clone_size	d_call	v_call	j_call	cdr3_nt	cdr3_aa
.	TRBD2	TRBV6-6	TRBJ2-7	TGTGCCAGCAGTTACCGGGGAGGGCCAACAGACGAGCAGTACTTC	CASSYRGGPTDEQYF
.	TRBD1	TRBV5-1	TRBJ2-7	TGCGCCAGCAGCCCCACCACCGGGACAGCGACCTACGAGCAGTACTTC	CASSPTTGTATYEQYF
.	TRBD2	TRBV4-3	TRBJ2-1	TGCGCCAGCAGTCGCGACCTAGCGGGAAGCTACAATGAGCAGTTCTTC	CASSRDLAGSYNEQFF
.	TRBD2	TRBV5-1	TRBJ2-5	TGCGCCAGCAGCTTGGTTGCGCGGGGGGAGACCCAGTACTTC	CASSLVARGETQYF
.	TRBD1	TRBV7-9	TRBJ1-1	TGTGCCAGCAGCGGGGACAGGCGCTACACTGAAGCTTTCTTT	CASSGDRRYTEAFF
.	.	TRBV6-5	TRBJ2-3	TGTGCCAGCAGTTATCTAGATACGCAGTATTTT	CASSYLDTQYF
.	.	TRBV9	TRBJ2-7	TGTGCCAGCAGCGTAGCTTATAAATACGAGCAGTACTTC	CASSVAYKYEQYF
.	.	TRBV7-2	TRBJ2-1	TGTGCCAGCAGCCCCCCGGGGGGCGATGAGCAGTTCTTC	CASSPPGGDEQFF
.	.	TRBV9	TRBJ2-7	TGTGCCAGCAGCGTAGAGGGGGAATCCTACGAGCAGTACTTC	CASSVEGESYEQYF
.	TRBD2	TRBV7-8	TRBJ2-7	TGTGCCAGCAGCTTTGCTAGCGGGAGTAAGGAGCAGTACTTC	CASSFASGSKEQYF
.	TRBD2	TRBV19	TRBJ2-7	TGTGCCAGTAGTTCGTGGACTAGCGGGAGGGGGGCAGAGGACGAGCAGTACTTC	CASSSWTSGRGAEDEQYF
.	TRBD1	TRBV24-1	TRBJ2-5	TGTGCCACCCAGGACAGGGCTATGGGGACCCAGTACTTC	CATQDRAMGTQYF
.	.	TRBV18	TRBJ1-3	TGTGCCAGCTCACCCCGCGACCCAGGATCTGGAAACACCATATATTTT	CASSPRDPGSGNTIYF
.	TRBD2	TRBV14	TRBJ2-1	TGTGCCAGCAGCCCCATTGGAGGGAGGGCCGGGGATGAGCAGTTCTTC	CASSPIGGRAGDEQFF
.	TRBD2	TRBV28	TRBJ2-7	TGTGCCAGCAGTCGTAGCGGGAGTAGCAACGAGCAGTACTTC	CASSRSGSSNEQYF
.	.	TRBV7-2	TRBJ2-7	TGTGCCAGTGTAATGACGGGATCGAGCTCCTACGAGCAGTACTTC	CASVMTGSSSYEQYF
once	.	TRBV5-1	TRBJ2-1	TGCGCCAGCAGCTTGTTCAGGTCCTACAATGAGCAGTTCTTC	CASSLFRSYNEQFF
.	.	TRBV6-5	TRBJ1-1	TGTGCCAGCGGGGAGATTACCGGGGACACTGAAGCTTTCTTT	CASGEITGDTEAFF
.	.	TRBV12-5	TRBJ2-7	TGTGCTAGTGGTTCGGGTAATCTTAATAAGCAGTACTTC	CASGSGNLNKQYF
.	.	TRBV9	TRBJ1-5	TGTGCCAGCAGCGTAGGCCCCAGGGGAGGGGATCAGCCCCAGCATTTT	CASSVGPRGGDQPQHF
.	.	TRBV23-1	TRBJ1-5	TGCGCCAGCAGTCGTTTAAGAGCGGCAGGGAGGCGCAATCAGCCCCAGCATTTT	CASSRLRAAGRRNQPQHF
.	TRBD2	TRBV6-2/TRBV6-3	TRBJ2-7	TGTGCCAGCAGTTCGCTAGCGGGGCAGGTCGGGAGGTACGAGCAGTACTTC	CASSSLAGQVGRYEQYF
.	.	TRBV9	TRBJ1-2	TGTGCCAGCAGCCCGGGGGGCAGGGGTGGAGGAAATGGCTACACCTTC	CASSPGGRGGGNGYTF
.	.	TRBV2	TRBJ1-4	TGTGCCATCCCTAAAGACAGGAACGCTCCTAATGAAAAACTGTTTTTT	CAIPKDRNAPNEKLFF
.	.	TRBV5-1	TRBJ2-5	TGCGCCAGCAGCTTGGCGGGGGAGACCCAGTACTTC	CASSLAGETQYF
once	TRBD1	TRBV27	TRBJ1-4	TGTGCCAGCAGGGTACAGGGGGCCTCGGGGGAAAAACTGTTTTTT	CASRVQGASGEKLFF
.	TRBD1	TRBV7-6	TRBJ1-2	TGTGCCAGCAGCCCCCGGGACAGGGCGGGTGATTACTATGGCTACACCTTC	CASSPRDRAGDYYGYTF
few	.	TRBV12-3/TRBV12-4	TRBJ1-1	TGTGCCAGCAGCTCATCCGGGATCCAAGCTTTCTTT	CASSSSGIQAFF
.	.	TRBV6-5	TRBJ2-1	TGTGCCAGCAGTCCAGGGGAGCGGCGCTACAATGAGCAGTTCTTC	CASSPGERRYNEQFF
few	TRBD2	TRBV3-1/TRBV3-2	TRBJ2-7	TGTGCCAGCAGCCAAGGAGCGGGACCCAGAGGCGAGCAGTACTTC	CASSQGAGPRGEQYF
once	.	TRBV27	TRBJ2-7	TGTGCCAGCAGTTTAGGGGGTGGACTACCGTACGAGCAGTACTTC	CASSLGGGLPYEQYF
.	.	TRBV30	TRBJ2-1	TGTGCCTGGAGTGTCTTGGAGGGAGTGGTCTACAATGAGCAGTTCTTC	CAWSVLEGVVYNEQFF
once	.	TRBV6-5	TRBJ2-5	TGTGCCAGCAGTTACACAAAACAAGAGACCCAGTACTTC	CASSYTKQETQYF
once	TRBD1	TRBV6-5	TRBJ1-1	TGTGCCAGCAGTTCGAGGACAGGGTCGAGTACTGAAGCTTTCTTT	CASSSRTGSSTEAFF
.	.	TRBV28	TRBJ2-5	TGTGCCAGCAGTTTATCCCAGGGGACGGGAGAGACCCAGTACTTC	CASSLSQGTGETQYF
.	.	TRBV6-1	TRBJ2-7	TGTGCCAGCAGTGAAGCTGGGGCCGATCTCTACGAGCAGTACTTC	CASSEAGADLYEQYF
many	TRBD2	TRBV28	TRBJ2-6	TGTGCCAGCAGCCAAGACGCGGGGGAGTCTGGGGCCAACGTCCTGACTTTC	CASSQDAGESGANVLTF
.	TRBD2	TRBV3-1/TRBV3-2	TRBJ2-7	TGTGCCAGCAGCCAAGACCCCCCGGATGTTGCGGGAGGCCCCTTTGGGCAGTACTTC	CASSQDPPDVAGGPFGQYF
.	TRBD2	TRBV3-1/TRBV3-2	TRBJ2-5	TGTGCCAGCAGCCAAGAATCAAGCGGGAGAGTTGGGACCCAGTACTTC	CASSQESSGRVGTQYF
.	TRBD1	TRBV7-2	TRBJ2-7	TGTGCCAGCAGTTACAGGGGCTACGAGCAGTACTTC	CASSYRGYEQYF
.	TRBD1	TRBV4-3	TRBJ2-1	TGCGCCAGCAGTTTACAGGGGGCGCGCAATGAGCAGTTCTTC	CASSLQGARNEQFF
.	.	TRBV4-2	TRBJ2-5	TGTGCCAGCAGCCAAGAGCGGAGAGAGACCCAGTACTTC	CASSQERRETQYF
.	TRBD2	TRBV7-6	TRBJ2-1	TGTGCCAGCAGCTTAGGTGGCACCACGGGGCGGGGCGGGGGCAATGAGCAGTTCTTC	CASSLGGTTGRGGGNEQFF
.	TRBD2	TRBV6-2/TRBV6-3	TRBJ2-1	TGTGCCAGCAGCCCTCTAGCGGGAGGGCCCTACAATGAGCAGTTCTTC	CASSPLAGGPYNEQFF
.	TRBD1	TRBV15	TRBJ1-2	TGTGCCGCCAACTCCGGGACAGGGGATTATGGCTACACCTTC	CAANSGTGDYGYTF
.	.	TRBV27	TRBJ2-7	TGTGCCAGCAGTTGGGGGGTTCGCTCCTACGAGCAGTACTTC	CASSWGVRSYEQYF
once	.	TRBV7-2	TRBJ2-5	TGTGCCAGCAGCTTAAGCAGCGGGGAGACCCAGTACTTC	CASSLSSGETQYF
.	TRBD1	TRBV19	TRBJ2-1	TGTGCCAGTAGTATAATGGACAGGGTTAACGATGAGCAGTTCTTC	CASSIMDRVNDEQFF
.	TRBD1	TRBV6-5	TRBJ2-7	TGTGCCAGCACGACCGGGACAGGGATCTACGAGCAGTACTTC	CASTTGTGIYEQYF
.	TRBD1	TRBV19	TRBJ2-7	TGTGCCAGTAGTATAATGGGACAGGGTCCCTACGAGCAGTACTTC	CASSIMGQGPYEQYF
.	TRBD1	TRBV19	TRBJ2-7	TGTGCCAGTAGTACCACCGGGACAGGGGGCGACGAGCAGTACTTC	CASSTTGTGGDEQYF
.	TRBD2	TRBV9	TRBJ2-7	TGTGCCAGCAGCGTCGGCGGGAGAGAGTACGAGCAGTACTTC	CASSVGGREYEQYF
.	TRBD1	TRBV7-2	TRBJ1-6	TGTGCCAGCAGCTGGACAGGGAATAATTCACCCCTCCACTTT	CASSWTGNNSPLHF
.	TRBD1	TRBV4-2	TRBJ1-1	TGTGCCAGCAGCCTCCGCAAAAGGACAGGGACGAACACTGAAGCTTTCTTT	CASSLRKRTGTNTEAFF